This T cell receptor (beta chain) was sequenced for a study of blood T cell repertoires in COVID-19 (dated by TCRdb to about 2020). Regarding the research as a whole: Samples covering the acute and convalescent phases of COVID-19 were provided by collaborators in the United States, Italy and Spain. The material from the prospective study consisted of cDNA or gDNA derived from T cells, B-cell-depleted T cells, or PBMCs. The repertoires were released in a freely available public database intended as a resource for research on the immune response to SARS-CoV-2. The sample metadata nearly always contained a de-identified subject ID, COVID-19 status, age in years and sex. Where available, HLA class I and class II types were obtained from metadata supplied by the sample provider rather than from assay-based typing. Samples were obtained from the ongoing ImmuneRACE study (first 160 participants) and from approximately 1,200 subjects provided by 6 global collaborators. Subjects who had been exposed to COVID-19, were actively infected with it, or had recovered from it provided the deeply sampled blood TCRbeta repertoires that made up the dataset.

Trimming leaves V shorter by 2 bases and J shorter by 2 bases, with the junction holding 12 bases beyond the gene matches. Reading the germline V gene (reference sequence) gives CDR1 LGHDT and CDR2 YNNKEL. The CDR3 sequence holds 17 residues, the cysteine and phenylalanine included. Only the CDR3 DNA stays, 51 bases, in frame from base 1. The immunoSEQ Assay, a bias-controlled multiplex PCR, was used to amplify TCRbeta CDR3 regions from genomic DNA. The authors' pipeline ran thus. The number of nucleated cells in each sample was estimated by amplification of reference gene primers within the assay. To quantify the absolute abundance of each unique TCRbeta CDR3 rearrangement, sequence reads were collapsed and filtered. For each sample, productive Simpson clonality was calculated as the square root of Simpson's diversity index over productive rearrangements. TCRdb stores this immuneACCESS table with in-frame sequences only. Part of the clones is absent; in the studies checked, under half of the shortfall reflects unresolved V genes, and no reason is known for the rest. V, J and clone size are those of that table, while D and trimming were read from the DNA. A total of 200,000 or so clones appear in this sample, 75% to 90% of them only once. Approximately 2.6% of the sample rests with the top ten.

Details on this clone: The antigen it recognizes is unknown. No per-base quality is available; no much larger clone lies one base away.

Results the study describes overall, beyond this receptor: The quantity of clinical and demographic metadata differed by source and by participant and was supplied without curation.

One collaborating source in Seattle enrolled patients during active infection and followed them longitudinally through the course of disease. Collaborating institutions collected whole blood in K2EDTA tubes following their own protocols. For TCRbeta analysis, collaborator samples were shipped as frozen whole blood, as isolated PBMCs, or as DNA extracted from either sample type. The source is a man under 40 with COVID-19, enrolled during active disease. The specimen sequenced was peripheral blood. The chain couples TRBV3-1 (or the pseudogene TRBV3-2) to TRBJ2-7; the central 7 bases match TRBD1. For the CDR3, the sequence is CASSQYGPGDSPYEQYF. The bases are TGTGCCAGCAGCCAATATGGCCCTGGGGACAGCCCCTACGAGCAGTACTTC.